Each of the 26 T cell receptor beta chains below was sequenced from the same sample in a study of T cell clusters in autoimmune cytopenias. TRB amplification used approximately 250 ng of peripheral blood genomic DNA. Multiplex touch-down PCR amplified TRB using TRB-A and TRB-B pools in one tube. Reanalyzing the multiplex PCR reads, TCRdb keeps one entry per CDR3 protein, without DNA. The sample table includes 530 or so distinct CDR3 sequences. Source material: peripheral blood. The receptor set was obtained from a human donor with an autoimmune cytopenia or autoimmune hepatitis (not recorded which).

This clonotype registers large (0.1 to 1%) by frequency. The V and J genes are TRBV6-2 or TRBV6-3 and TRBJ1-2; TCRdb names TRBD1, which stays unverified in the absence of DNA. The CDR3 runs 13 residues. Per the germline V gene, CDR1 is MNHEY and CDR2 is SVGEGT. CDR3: CASVDRDNYGYTF.

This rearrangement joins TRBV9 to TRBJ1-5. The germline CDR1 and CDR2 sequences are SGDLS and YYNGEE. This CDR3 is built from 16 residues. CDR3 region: CASSVGEGLGNQPQHF.

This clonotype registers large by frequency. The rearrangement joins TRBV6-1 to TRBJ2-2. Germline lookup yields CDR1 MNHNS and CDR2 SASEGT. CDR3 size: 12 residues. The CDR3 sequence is CASSDRLGELFF.

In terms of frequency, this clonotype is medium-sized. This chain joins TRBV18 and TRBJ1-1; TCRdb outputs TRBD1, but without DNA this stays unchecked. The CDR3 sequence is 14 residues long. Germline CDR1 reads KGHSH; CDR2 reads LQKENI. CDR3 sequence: CASSPTTGGREAFF.

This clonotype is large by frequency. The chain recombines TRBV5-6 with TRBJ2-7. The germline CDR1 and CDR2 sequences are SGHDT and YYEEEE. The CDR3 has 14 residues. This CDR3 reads CASSFGGPTYEQYF. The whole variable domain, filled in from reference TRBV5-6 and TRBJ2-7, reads DAGVTQSPTHLIKTRGQQVTLRCSPKSGHDTVSWYQQALGQGPQFIFQYYEEEERQRGNFPDRFSGHQFPNYSSELNVNALLLGDSALYLCASSFGGPTYEQYFGPGTRLTVT.

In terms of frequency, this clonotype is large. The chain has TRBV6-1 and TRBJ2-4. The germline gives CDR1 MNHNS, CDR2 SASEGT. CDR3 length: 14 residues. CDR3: CASSEELGKNIQYF.

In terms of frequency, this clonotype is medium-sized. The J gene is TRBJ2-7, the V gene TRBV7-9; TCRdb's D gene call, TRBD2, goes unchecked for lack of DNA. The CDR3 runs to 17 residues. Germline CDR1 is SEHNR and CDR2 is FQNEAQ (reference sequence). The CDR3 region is CASSLATGRAGSYEQYF.

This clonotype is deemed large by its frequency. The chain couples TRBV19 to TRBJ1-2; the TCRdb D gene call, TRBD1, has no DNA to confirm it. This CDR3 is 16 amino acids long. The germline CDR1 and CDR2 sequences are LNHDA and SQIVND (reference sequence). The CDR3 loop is CASSAPDRPNNYGYTF. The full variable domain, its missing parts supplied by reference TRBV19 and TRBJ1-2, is DGGITQSPKYLFRKEGQNVTLSCEQNLNHDAMYWYRQDPGQGLRLIYYSQIVNDFQKGDIAEGYSVSREKKESFPLTVTSAQKNPTAFYLCASSAPDRPNNYGYTFGSGTRLTVV.

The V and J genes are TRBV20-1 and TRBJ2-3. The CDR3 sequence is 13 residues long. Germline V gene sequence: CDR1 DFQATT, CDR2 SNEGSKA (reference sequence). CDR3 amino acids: CSAERRNTDTQYF.

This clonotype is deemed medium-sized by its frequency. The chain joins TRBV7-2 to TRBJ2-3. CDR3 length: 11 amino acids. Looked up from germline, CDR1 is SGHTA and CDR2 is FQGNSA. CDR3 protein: CASSLEVTQYF.

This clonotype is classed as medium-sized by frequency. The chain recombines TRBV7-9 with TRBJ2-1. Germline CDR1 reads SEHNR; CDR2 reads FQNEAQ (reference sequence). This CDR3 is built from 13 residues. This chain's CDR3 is CASSLGYNNEQFF.

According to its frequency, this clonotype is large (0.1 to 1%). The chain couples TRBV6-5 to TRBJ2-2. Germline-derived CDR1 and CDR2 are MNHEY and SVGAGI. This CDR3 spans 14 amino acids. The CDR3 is CASSYGENTGELFF.

The CDR3 loop is CASGSTGVEAFF. The V gene is TRBV12-5, the J gene TRBJ1-1; as DNA is missing, the TRBD1 call by TCRdb cannot be tested. Germline CDR1 LGHNT, CDR2 FRNRAP. The CDR3 sequence is 12 residues long.

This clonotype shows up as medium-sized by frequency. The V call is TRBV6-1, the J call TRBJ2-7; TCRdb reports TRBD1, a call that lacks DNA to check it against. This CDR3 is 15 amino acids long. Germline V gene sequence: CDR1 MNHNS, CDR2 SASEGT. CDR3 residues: CASSELSTGGYEQYF.

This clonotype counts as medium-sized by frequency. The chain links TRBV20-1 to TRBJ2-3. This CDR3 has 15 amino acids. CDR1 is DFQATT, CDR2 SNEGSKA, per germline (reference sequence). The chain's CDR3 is CSARDLIGSTDTQYF.

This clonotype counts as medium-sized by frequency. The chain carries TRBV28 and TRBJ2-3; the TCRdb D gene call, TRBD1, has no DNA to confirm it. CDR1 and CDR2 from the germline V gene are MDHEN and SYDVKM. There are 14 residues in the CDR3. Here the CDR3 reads CASREAGGTDTQYF.

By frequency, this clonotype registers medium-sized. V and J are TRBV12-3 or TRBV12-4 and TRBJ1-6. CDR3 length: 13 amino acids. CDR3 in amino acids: CASRLHYNSPLHF.

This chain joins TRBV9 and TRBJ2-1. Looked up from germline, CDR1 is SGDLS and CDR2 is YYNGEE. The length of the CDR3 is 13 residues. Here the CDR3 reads CASSVGVSNEQFF.

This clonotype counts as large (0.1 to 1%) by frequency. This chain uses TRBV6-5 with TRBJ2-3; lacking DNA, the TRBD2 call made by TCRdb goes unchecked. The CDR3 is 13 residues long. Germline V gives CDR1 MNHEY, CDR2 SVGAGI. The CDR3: CASSLLLGGTQYF.

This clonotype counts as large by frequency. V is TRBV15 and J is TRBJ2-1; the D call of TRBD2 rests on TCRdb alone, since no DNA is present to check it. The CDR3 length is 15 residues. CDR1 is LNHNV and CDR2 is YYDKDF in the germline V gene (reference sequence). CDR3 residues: CATSRDKASRNEQFF.

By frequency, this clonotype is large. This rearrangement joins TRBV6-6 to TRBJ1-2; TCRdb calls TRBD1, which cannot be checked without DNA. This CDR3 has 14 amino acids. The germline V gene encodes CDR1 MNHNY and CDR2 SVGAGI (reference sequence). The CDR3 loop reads CASRSGQGAYGYTF.

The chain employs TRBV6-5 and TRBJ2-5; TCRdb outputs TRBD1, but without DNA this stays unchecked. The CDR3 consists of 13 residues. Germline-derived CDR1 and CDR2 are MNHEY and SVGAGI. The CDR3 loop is CASSRGRQETQYF.

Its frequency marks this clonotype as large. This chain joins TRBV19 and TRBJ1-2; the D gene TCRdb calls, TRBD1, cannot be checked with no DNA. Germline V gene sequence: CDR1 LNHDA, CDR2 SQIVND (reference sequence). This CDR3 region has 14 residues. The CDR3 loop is CASRRDRPNYGYTF.

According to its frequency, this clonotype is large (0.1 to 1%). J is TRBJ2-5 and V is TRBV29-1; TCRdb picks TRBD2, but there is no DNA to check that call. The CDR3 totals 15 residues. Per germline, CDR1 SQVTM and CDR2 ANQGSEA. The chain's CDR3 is CSVATTSVAQETQYF.

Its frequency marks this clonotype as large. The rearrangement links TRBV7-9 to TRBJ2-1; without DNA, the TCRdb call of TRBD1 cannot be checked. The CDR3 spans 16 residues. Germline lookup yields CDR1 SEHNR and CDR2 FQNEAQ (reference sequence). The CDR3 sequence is CASSLGGVIGDHEQFF. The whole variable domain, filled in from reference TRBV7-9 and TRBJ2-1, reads DTGVSQNPRHKITKRGQNVTFRCDPISEHNRLYWYRQTLGQGPEFLTYFQNEAQLEKSRLLSDRFSAERPKGSFSTLEIQRTEQGDSAMYLCASSLGGVIGDHEQFFGPGTRLTVL.

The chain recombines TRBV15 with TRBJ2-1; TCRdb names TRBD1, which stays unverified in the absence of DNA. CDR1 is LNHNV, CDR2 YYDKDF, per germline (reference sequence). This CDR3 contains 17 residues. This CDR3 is CATSRAPTGFSYNEQFF.